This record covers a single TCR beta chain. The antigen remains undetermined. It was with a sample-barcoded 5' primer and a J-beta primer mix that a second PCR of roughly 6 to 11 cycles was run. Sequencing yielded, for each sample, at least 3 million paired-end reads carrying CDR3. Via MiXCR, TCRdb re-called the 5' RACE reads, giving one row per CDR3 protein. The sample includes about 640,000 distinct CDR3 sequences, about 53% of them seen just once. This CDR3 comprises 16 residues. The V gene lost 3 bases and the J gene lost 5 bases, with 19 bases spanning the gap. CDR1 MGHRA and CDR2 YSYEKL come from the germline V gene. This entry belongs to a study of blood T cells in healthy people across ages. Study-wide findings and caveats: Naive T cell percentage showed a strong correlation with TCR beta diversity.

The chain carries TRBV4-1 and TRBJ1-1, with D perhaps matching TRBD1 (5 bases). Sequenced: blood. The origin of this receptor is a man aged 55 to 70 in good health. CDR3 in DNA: TGCGCCAGCAGCCAGGCACTCCAGGGCCCCTGGACTGAAGCTTTCTTT. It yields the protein CASSQALQGPWTEAFF.